This T cell receptor (beta chain) stems from a study of cytomegalovirus exposure and HLA in healthy donors. Study-level results: Among donors in an Asian-associated ancestry cluster, a later analysis reportedly found fewer N-insertions than the roughly 730-donor mean. Reports credit the classifier with highly specific, highly sensitive diagnosis of cytomegalovirus status. A missense variant in DCLRE1C was later tied to TCR beta V- and J-gene trimming. Cytomegalovirus-associated TCR beta chains were listed, numbering 150 to 200.

Trimming took 5 bases from V and 8 from J; bases not matched to a gene: 11. Per the germline V gene, CDR1 is KGHSH and CDR2 is LQKENI. The CDR3 has 14 residues. Comments on this clone: Antigen unknown.

PCR involved 60 Vbeta and 13 Jbeta primers. Profiling relied on immunoSEQ multiplex PCR, and the TCRdb table lists in-frame clones only, not all of them. The sample has some 100,000 clones, approximately 72% seen once. Sequenced sample: PBMCs. The TCR comes from a male donor in good health and CMV-seropositive. This sequence joins TRBV18 and TRBJ1-1; TRBD1 matches at 7 bases. The CDR3 loop is CASSISGGMSEAFF. DNA for the CDR3: TGTGCCAGCTCAATTTCAGGGGGGATGAGCGAAGCTTTCTTT.